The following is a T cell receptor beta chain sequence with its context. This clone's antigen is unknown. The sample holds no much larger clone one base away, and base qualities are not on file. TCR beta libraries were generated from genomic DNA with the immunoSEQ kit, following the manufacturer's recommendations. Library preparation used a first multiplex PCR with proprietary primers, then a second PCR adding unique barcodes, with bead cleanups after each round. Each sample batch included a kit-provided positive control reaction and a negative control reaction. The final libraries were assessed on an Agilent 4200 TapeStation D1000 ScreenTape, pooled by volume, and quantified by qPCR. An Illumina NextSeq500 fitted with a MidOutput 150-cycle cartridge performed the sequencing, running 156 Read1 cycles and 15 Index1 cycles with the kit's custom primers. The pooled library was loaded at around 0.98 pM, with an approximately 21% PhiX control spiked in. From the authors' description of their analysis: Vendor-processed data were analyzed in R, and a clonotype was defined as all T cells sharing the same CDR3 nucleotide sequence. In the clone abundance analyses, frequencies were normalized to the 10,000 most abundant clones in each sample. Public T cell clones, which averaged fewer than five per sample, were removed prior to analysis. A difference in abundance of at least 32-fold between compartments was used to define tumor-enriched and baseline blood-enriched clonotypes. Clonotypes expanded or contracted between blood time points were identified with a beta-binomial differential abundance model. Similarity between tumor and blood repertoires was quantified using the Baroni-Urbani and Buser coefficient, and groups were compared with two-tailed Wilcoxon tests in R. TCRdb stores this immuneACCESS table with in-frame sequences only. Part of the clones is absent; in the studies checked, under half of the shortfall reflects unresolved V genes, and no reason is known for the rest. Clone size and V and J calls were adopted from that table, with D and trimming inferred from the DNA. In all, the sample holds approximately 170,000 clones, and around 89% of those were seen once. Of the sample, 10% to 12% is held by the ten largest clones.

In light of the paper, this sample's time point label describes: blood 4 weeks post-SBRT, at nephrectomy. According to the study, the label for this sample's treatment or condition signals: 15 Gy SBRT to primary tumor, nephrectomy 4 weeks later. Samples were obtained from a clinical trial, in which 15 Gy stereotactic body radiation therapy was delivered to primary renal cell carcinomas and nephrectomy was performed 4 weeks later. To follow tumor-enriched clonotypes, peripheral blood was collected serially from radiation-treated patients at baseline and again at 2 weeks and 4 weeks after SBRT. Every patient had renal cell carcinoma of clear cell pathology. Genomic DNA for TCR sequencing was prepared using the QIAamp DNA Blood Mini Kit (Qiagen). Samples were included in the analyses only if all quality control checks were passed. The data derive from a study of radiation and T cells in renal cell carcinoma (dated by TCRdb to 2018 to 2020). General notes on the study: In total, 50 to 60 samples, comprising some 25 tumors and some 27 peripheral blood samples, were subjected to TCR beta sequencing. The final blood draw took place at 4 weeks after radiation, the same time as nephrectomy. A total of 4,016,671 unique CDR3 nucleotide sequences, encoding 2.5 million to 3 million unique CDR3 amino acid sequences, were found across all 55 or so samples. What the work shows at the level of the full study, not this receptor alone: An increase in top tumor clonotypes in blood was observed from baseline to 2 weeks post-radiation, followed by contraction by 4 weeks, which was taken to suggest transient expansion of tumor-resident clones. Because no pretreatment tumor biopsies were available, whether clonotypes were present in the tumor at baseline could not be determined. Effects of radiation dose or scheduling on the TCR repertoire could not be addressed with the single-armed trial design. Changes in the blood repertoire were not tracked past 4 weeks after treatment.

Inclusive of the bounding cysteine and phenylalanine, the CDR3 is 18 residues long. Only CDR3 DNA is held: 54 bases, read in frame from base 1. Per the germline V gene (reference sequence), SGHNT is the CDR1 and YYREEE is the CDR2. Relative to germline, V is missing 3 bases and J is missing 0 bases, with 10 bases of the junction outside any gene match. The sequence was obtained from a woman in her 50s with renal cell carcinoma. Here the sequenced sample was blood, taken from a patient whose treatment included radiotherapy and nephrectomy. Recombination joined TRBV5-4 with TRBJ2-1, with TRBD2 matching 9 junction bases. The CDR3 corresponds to CASSSLAGAISSYNEQFF. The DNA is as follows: TGTGCCAGCAGCTCGTTAGCGGGGGCCATAAGCTCCTACAATGAGCAGTTCTTC.